One and the same sample provided the 31 T cell receptor beta chains below, sequenced in a study of blood T cell repertoires in COVID-19. The repertoire was sequenced with immunoSEQ multiplex PCR; TCRdb's copy has only in-frame clones and lacks some. The data show 150,000 to 170,000 clones, with 65% to 85% seen just once and about 4% held by the top ten. Sequencing was done on a sample of peripheral blood. Every receptor here comes from a woman over 75 with acute or convalescent COVID-19.

V gene TRBV12-3 or TRBV12-4 combines with J gene TRBJ2-1, with 7 bases matching TRBD2. V trimming: 2 bases; J trimming: 8 bases; junction bases outside the gene matches: 3. The CDR3 runs to 13 residues. The CDR3 loop reads CASSLREEDEQFF. The CDR3, as DNA: TGTGCCAGCAGTTTACGGGAGGAAGATGAGCAGTTCTTC.

In its sample, this clone was seen once. This rearrangement joins TRBV11-1 to TRBJ2-7; 7 positions match TRBD1. The trim removed 6 bases at V and 0 bases at J, leaving 5 bases unmatched. CDR3 length: 14 amino acids. The germline CDR1 and CDR2 sequences are SGHAT and FQDESV (reference sequence). For the CDR3, the DNA is TGTGCCAGCAGTCCCGGGACAGTCTCCTACGAGCAGTACTTC. Its protein product is CASSPGTVSYEQYF.

The chain couples TRBV10-2 to TRBJ2-5; 7 bases fit TRBD1. J lost 5 bases, V lost 6 bases, and 6 bases had no gene match. CDR1 and CDR2 (germline): WSHSY, SAAADI. CDR3 length: 13 amino acids. CDR3 residues: CASSQGVQETQYF. DNA for the CDR3: TGCGCCAGCAGCCAGGGGGTTCAGGAGACCCAGTACTTC.

This chain joins TRBV20-1 and TRBJ2-5; no clear D. V was clipped by 3 bases and J by 2 bases, with 4 bases between them. CDR1 is DFQATT and CDR2 is SNEGSKA in the germline V gene (reference sequence). The CDR3 runs to 11 residues. The CDR3 nucleotides read TGCAGTGCTAGCGGGCAAGAGACCCAGTACTTC. This translates into CSASGQETQYF.

The V call is TRBV6-5, the J call TRBJ2-7; possibly TRBD1 for D (5 bases). Trimming removed 3 bases from V and 5 bases from J, with 11 bases in between. There are 13 residues in the CDR3. Germline CDR1 reads MNHEY; CDR2 reads SVGAGI. The CDR3: CASSYQGSNEQYF. CDR3 coding DNA: TGTGCCAGCAGTTATCAGGGTTCCAACGAGCAGTACTTC.

This clone showed up many times. The chain has TRBV5-6 and TRBJ1-2; possible D gene TRBD1, 6 bases. V was clipped by 8 bases and J by 7 bases, with 12 bases between them. From germline, CDR1 is SGHDT and CDR2 YYEEEE. The CDR3 is 11 residues long. CDR3 DNA sequence: TGTGCCAGTACCAGGGGATCTGGCTACACCTTC. This encodes CASTRGSGYTF.

This chain joins TRBV7-3 and TRBJ1-2; 12 bases agree with TRBD1. In germline, CDR1 is SGHTA, CDR2 FQGTGA. V dropped 5 bases and J dropped 7; count of bases not matched to a gene: 8. The CDR3 is 15 amino acids. The CDR3 loop is CASSTSGQGAGGYTF. CDR3 DNA: TGTGCCAGCAGCACCTCGGGACAGGGGGCGGGTGGCTACACCTTC. Drawing the rest from reference TRBV7-3 and TRBJ1-2, the complete variable domain is GAGVSQTPSNKVTEKGKYVELRCDPISGHTALYWYRQSLGQGPEFLIYFQGTGAADDSGLPNDRFFAVRPEGSVSTLKIQRTERGDSAVYLCASSTSGQGAGGYTFGSGTRLTVV.

This clone was seen once. The chain links TRBV5-4 to TRBJ2-3; tentative D call: TRBD2 (6 bases). V lost 4 bases to trimming and J lost 0 bases, with 12 bases between them. Per germline, CDR1 SGHNT and CDR2 YYREEE (reference sequence). The CDR3 extends over 15 amino acids. The DNA for the CDR3 is TGTGCCAGCAGCCAAGCGGGTGCTAGCACAGATACGCAGTATTTT. Residues: CASSQAGASTDTQYF. The variable domain in full, completed from reference TRBV5-4 and TRBJ2-3, reads ETGVTQSPTHLIKTRGQQVTLRCSSQSGHNTVSWYQQALGQGPQFIFQYYREEENGRGNFPPRFSGLQFPNYSSELNVNALELDDSALYLCASSQAGASTDTQYFGPGTRLTVL.

The chain links TRBV5-6 to TRBJ1-1; D remains unclear. The germline CDR1 and CDR2 sequences are SGHDT and YYEEEE. V lost 3 bases to trimming and J lost 8 bases, with 11 bases between them. The CDR3 is 12 residues long. CDR3 DNA: TGTGCCAGCAGCTCCCTCGGGTTCGAAGCTTTCTTT. Protein: CASSSLGFEAFF.

V and J are TRBV3-1 (or the pseudogene TRBV3-2) and TRBJ1-6; D is unresolved. CDR3 length: 12 residues. V was cut by 1 base and J by 10 bases, with 5 bases left in between. In germline, CDR1 is LGHDT, CDR2 YNNKEL (reference sequence). The DNA for the CDR3 is TGTGCCAGCAGCCAAGTAGAATCACCCCTCCACTTT. Its protein product is CASSQVESPLHF.

This clone was detected a few times. The chain employs TRBV19 and TRBJ2-1; 9 nucleotides match TRBD1. The length of the CDR3 is 15 residues. Per germline, CDR1 LNHDA and CDR2 SQIVND (reference sequence). With 1 base clipped from V and 2 bases from J, the junction kept 0 bases outside the gene matches. The CDR3 sequence: CASSIGTGAYNEQFF. The CDR3 DNA reads as TGTGCCAGTAGTATAGGGACAGGGGCCTACAATGAGCAGTTCTTC.

This clone has just one count. The genes are TRBV5-5 and TRBJ1-1; maybe TRBD1 (5 bases). Germline CDR1 SGHKS, CDR2 YYEKEE (reference sequence). The CDR3 contains 14 residues. V lost 4 bases and J 4 bases, leaving 14 bases between the germline ends. CDR3 DNA: TGTGCCAGCAGCCGGGGGGGTCGGTCCACTGAAGCTTTCTTT. Its protein is CASSRGGRSTEAFF.

J is TRBJ2-5 and V is TRBV29-1; 7 bases are shared with TRBD1. CDR3 length equals 12 residues. CDR1 and CDR2 from the germline V gene are SQVTM and ANQGSEA. The junction had 5 bases not matched to a gene; V was cut back by 8 bases and J by 2 bases. CDR3 sequence: CSLGDRQETQYF. The CDR3 DNA reads TGCAGCCTGGGGGACAGACAAGAGACCCAGTACTTC.

This clone was seen just once. This rearrangement joins TRBV2 to TRBJ1-1; 8 nucleotides agree with TRBD1. The germline V gene has CDR1 SNHLY and CDR2 FYNNEI. Trimming took 6 bases from V and 6 from J; bases not matched to a gene: 12. The CDR3 spans 15 residues. The DNA for the CDR3 is TGTGCCAGCAGGTACATGGCCGGACAGGGCTCTGAAGCTTTCTTT. It yields the protein CASRYMAGQGSEAFF.

This chain joins TRBV4-2 and TRBJ1-2; TRBD1 agrees at 11 bases. The trim removed 4 bases at V and 2 bases at J, leaving 3 bases unmatched. Germline values: CDR1 LGHNA, CDR2 YNFKEQ. CDR3 length equals 15 residues. CDR3 in amino acids: CASSRRDRGNYGYTF. The CDR3 DNA reads as TGTGCCAGCAGCCGCCGGGACAGGGGGAACTATGGCTACACCTTC.

The chain recombines TRBV19 with TRBJ2-7; the match to TRBD2 covers 9 bases. CDR1 and CDR2 (germline): LNHDA, SQIVND (reference sequence). The length of the CDR3 is 19 residues. V dropped 6 bases and J dropped 9; count of bases not matched to a gene: 27. For the CDR3, the DNA is TGTGCCAGTAGCCCCGCTAGCGGGAACGTAAAAAGCCGGTATATTTGGCAGTACTTC. This gives the protein CASSPASGNVKSRYIWQYF.

V and J are TRBV29-1 and TRBJ1-1; D is ambiguous. The V and J ends lost 5 bases and 2 bases respectively, with 9 bases between them. CDR1 is SQVTM and CDR2 is ANQGSEA in the germline V gene. The CDR3 runs 12 residues. CDR3: CSVLRGNTEAFF. The CDR3 nucleotides are TGCAGCGTTCTCCGGGGTAACACTGAAGCTTTCTTT.

The V call is TRBV27, the J call TRBJ2-1; TRBD2 agrees at 9 bases. V shed 4 bases and J 4 bases; nucleotides not matched to a gene: 8. The CDR3 runs 16 residues. Germline V CDR1 and CDR2: MNHEY, SMNVEV (reference sequence). The DNA of the CDR3 is TGTGCCAGCAGTTCTCCTGTAGCGGGAGTGTACAATGAGCAGTTCTTC. Translated, it gives CASSSPVAGVYNEQFF.

V gene TRBV19 combines with J gene TRBJ1-6; D unresolved. Germline loops: CDR1 LNHDA, CDR2 SQIVND (reference sequence). Trimming cost V 3 bases and J 7 bases, with 10 bases left between them. The CDR3 consists of 14 residues. The CDR3 bases are TGTGCCAGTAGTATCGGCGACTCGAATTCACCCCTCCACTTT. Translated, it gives CASSIGDSNSPLHF. Full variable domain (remainder filled in from reference TRBV19 and TRBJ1-6): DGGITQSPKYLFRKEGQNVTLSCEQNLNHDAMYWYRQDPGQGLRLIYYSQIVNDFQKGDIAEGYSVSREKKESFPLTVTSAQKNPTAFYLCASSIGDSNSPLHFGNGTRLTVT.

The J gene is TRBJ1-1, the V gene TRBV6-5; D is unclear. Germline V gene sequence: CDR1 MNHEY, CDR2 SVGAGI. The CDR3 length is 12 residues. V was shortened by 8 bases and J by 4 bases, with 11 bases between the two germline ends. CDR3 protein: CASDLLATEAFF. The CDR3 region has the DNA TGTGCCAGCGATCTTTTAGCCACTGAAGCTTTCTTT.

This clone was seen a handful of times. The V call is TRBV3-1 (or the pseudogene TRBV3-2), the J call TRBJ1-2; D remains ambiguous. Trimming removed 8 bases at V and 5 bases at J, with 15 bases between. Germline CDR1 is LGHDT and CDR2 is YNNKEL (reference sequence). The CDR3 loop spans 13 amino acids. This chain's CDR3 is CASGLEDGYGYTF. The CDR3 region has the DNA TGTGCCAGCGGTTTGGAGGACGGTTATGGCTACACCTTC.

The sample holds one count of this clone. V gene TRBV7-2 combines with J gene TRBJ1-2; D is possibly TRBD1 (6 bases). Germline V gene sequence: CDR1 SGHTA, CDR2 FQGNSA. The CDR3 spans 13 residues. Trimming shortened V by 5 bases and J by 3 bases, and 10 bases separated the two germline ends. CDR3 in amino acids: CASSLWTDYGYTF. The CDR3 nucleotides are TGTGCCAGCAGCCTATGGACAGACTATGGCTACACCTTC. The entire variable domain, with the rest obtained from reference TRBV7-2 and TRBJ1-2, is as follows: GAGVSQSPSNKVTEKGKDVELRCDPISGHTALYWYRQSLGQGLEFLIYFQGNSAPDKSGLPSDRFSAERTGGSVSTLTIQRTQQEDSAVYLCASSLWTDYGYTFGSGTRLTVV.

The chain links TRBV5-6 to TRBJ2-7; no firm D call. The CDR3 spans 14 residues. V dropped 0 bases and J dropped 2 bases, with 9 bases sitting between them. Per germline, CDR1 SGHDT and CDR2 YYEEEE. The CDR3 DNA follows: TGTGCCAGCAGCTTGGACGTACTGGCCTACGAGCAGTACTTC. It codes for CASSLDVLAYEQYF.

J is TRBJ1-5 and V is TRBV18; 7 positions agree with TRBD1. The germline gives CDR1 KGHSH, CDR2 LQKENI. The ends lost 3 bases at V and 4 bases at J; junction bases unmatched: 6. The CDR3 is 15 residues long. CDR3: CASSPPGQQNQPQHF. In DNA form, the CDR3 reads TGTGCCAGCTCACCTCCGGGACAGCAGAATCAGCCCCAGCATTTT.

This clone has more than one count but fewer than ten. J is TRBJ2-3 and V is TRBV19; D might be TRBD1 (5 bases). From germline, CDR1 is LNHDA and CDR2 SQIVND (reference sequence). The CDR3 runs to 13 residues. Trimming cost V 4 bases and J 7 bases, with 12 bases left between them. DNA for the CDR3: TGTGCCAGTAGTACAGACAGTATGAATACGCAGTATTTT. It specifies CASSTDSMNTQYF.

The V gene is TRBV27, the J gene TRBJ2-1; 11 positions match TRBD1. Trimming at V came to 7 bases and at J to 4 bases, leaving 6 bases not matched to a gene. Germline CDR1 and CDR2: MNHEY and SMNVEV (reference sequence). This CDR3 has 15 residues. This chain's CDR3 is CASNLGQGAYNEQFF. CDR3 nucleotides: TGTGCCAGCAATCTAGGACAGGGGGCTTACAATGAGCAGTTCTTC.

The genes are TRBV12-3 or TRBV12-4 and TRBJ1-2; 10 bases are a match to TRBD1. The CDR3 is made up of 13 amino acids. V dropped 3 bases and J dropped 5; count of bases not matched to a gene: 0. CDR3: CASSLDRGYGYTF. CDR3 DNA sequence: TGTGCCAGCAGTTTGGACAGGGGGTATGGCTACACCTTC.

The chain recombines TRBV27 with TRBJ2-7, with 8 positions matching TRBD2. Germline trimming cut 2 bases from V and 6 bases from J; bases unmatched to any gene: 12. Germline V gene data show CDR1 as MNHEY and CDR2 as SMNVEV (reference sequence). The CDR3 extends over 16 amino acids. CDR3 protein: CASSLALGAGVSEQYF. The CDR3 DNA follows: TGTGCCAGCAGTTTAGCTTTAGGAGCGGGAGTAAGCGAGCAGTACTTC.

The chain uses TRBV12-5 and TRBJ2-7; 8 bases agree with TRBD1. The CDR3 consists of 17 residues. From germline, CDR1 is LGHNT and CDR2 FRNRAP. Unmatched junction bases numbered 14, after V lost 6 bases and J lost 1 base. In nucleotides, the CDR3 is TGTGCTAGTGGCCGCCGGGACAGGTCCCTCTCTTCCTACGAGCAGTACTTC. It specifies CASGRRDRSLSSYEQYF.

The chain is built from TRBV9 and TRBJ2-7; D is possibly TRBD2 (6 bases). Germline loops: CDR1 SGDLS, CDR2 YYNGEE. Trimming removed 0 bases from V and 1 base from J, with 14 bases in between. The CDR3 sequence is 16 residues long. The CDR3: CASSVGWGLESYEQYF. CDR3 DNA sequence: TGTGCCAGCAGCGTAGGGTGGGGACTGGAATCCTACGAGCAGTACTTC.

This rearrangement joins TRBV2 to TRBJ2-3; D remains unclear. Germline-derived CDR1 and CDR2 are SNHLY and FYNNEI. V dropped 6 bases and J dropped 6 bases, with 16 bases sitting between them. The CDR3 consists of 14 residues. CDR3 residues: CASRLNNLADTQYF. For the CDR3, the DNA is TGTGCCAGCAGGCTGAACAACCTGGCCGATACGCAGTATTTT.